This entry lists 20 T cell receptor beta chains sequenced from one sample in a study of Ad26.COV2.S vaccination and SARS-CoV-2 variants. Using immunoSEQ multiplex PCR, the repertoire was profiled, and TCRdb retains in-frame clones only, with some absent. This table holds 400,000 to 450,000 clones, roughly 90% found once. The treatment denotes: over 15 received Ad26.COV2.S at low or high dose, single or two shots; several received placebo; per-sample allocation not given. Day 63 after the first vaccine or placebo injection was the time point for sampling. This material consisted of peripheral blood, taken in a trial of Ad26.COV2.S vaccine versus placebo. The receptors originated from a person aged 18-65 years who received the Ad26.COV2.S COVID-19 vaccine or a placebo.

The V gene is TRBV30, the J gene TRBJ2-1, with TRBD2 matching 9 bases. V was clipped by 0 bases and J by 3 bases; unmatched bases: 3. The CDR3 covers 15 residues. Germline-derived CDR1 and CDR2 are GTSNPN and SVGIG (reference sequence). CDR3 sequence: CAWSVVLAGYNEQFF. The CDR3 nucleotides are TGTGCCTGGAGTGTAGTACTAGCGGGCTACAATGAGCAGTTCTTC.

To note about this clone: Additional DNA sequences in this sample encode the identical CDR3. V is TRBV4-1 and J is TRBJ1-1, with 9 nucleotides matching TRBD1. Per the germline V gene, CDR1 is MGHRA and CDR2 is YSYEKL. J lost 0 bases, V lost 3 bases, and 2 bases had no gene match. The CDR3 is 15 residues long. The CDR3 region is CASSQGQGMNTEAFF. In nucleotides, the CDR3 is TGCGCCAGCAGCCAGGGACAGGGAATGAACACTGAAGCTTTCTTT.

This chain joins TRBV19 and TRBJ1-2; no clear D gene. Germline V gene lookup returns CDR1 LNHDA and CDR2 SQIVND (reference sequence). V lost 7 bases and J 0 bases, leaving 3 bases between the germline ends. The CDR3 spans 11 residues. CDR3 bases: TGTGCCAGTATGGCTAACTATGGCTACACCTTC. Translating gives CASMANYGYTF.

This clone was recorded once. The sample has other DNA sequences that encode this CDR3 too. The chain has TRBV11-3 and TRBJ2-5, with no clear D. The CDR3 totals 13 residues. CDR1 is SGHNT, CDR2 YENEEA, per germline. Deletions cut 3 bases from V and 3 bases from J, with 8 bases between. In nucleotides, the CDR3 is TGTGCCAGCAGCTTTTCGGCTAAAGAGACCCAGTACTTC. Encoded protein: CASSFSAKETQYF. Supplemented by reference TRBV11-3 and TRBJ2-5, the full variable domain reads EAGVVQSPRYKIIEKKQPVAFWCNPISGHNTLYWYLQNLGQGPELLIRYENEEAVDDSQLPKDRFSAERLKGVDSTLKIQPAELGDSAVYLCASSFSAKETQYFGPGTRLLVL.

The chain is built from TRBV3-1 (or the pseudogene TRBV3-2) and TRBJ2-7; 14 bases fit TRBD2. The CDR3 runs 19 residues. V lost 0 bases, J lost 3 bases, and 10 bases stayed unmatched. The germline V gene encodes CDR1 LGHDT and CDR2 YNNKEL (reference sequence). The DNA of the CDR3 is TGTGCCAGCAGCCAAGATCATGGGACTAGCGGGGGCCGCATCTACGAGCAGTACTTC. Amino acid sequence: CASSQDHGTSGGRIYEQYF.

This chain connects TRBV11-2 to TRBJ2-1, with TRBD1 identical over 7 bases. The CDR3 has 15 amino acids. The V gene end was trimmed by 5 bases and the J gene end by 6 bases; junction bases not matched to a gene: 10. CDR1 SGHAT and CDR2 FQNNGV come from the germline V gene. CDR3 in amino acids: CASSPQWPGGNEQFF. The CDR3 nucleotides read TGTGCCAGCAGCCCTCAATGGCCAGGGGGCAATGAGCAGTTCTTC.

The CDR3 region is CASSLGGISYEQYF. The CDR3, as DNA: TGCGCCAGCAGCTTGGGCGGAATCTCCTACGAGCAGTACTTC. V gene TRBV5-1 combines with J gene TRBJ2-7; no clear D. V gave up 0 bases and J gave up 0 bases, with 7 bases separating them. The CDR3 length is 14 residues. In germline, CDR1 is SGHRS, CDR2 YFSETQ.

This rearrangement joins TRBV3-1 (or the pseudogene TRBV3-2) to TRBJ2-5; tentatively, D is TRBD2 (5 bases). V lost 0 bases, J lost 1 base, and 18 bases lay in between. Germline V gene sequence: CDR1 LGHDT, CDR2 YNNKEL (reference sequence). The CDR3 has 18 amino acids. CDR3 coding DNA: TGTGCCAGCAGCCAAGATGGCCTCGGGGTAGCGTCCCAAGAGACCCAGTACTTC. As protein: CASSQDGLGVASQETQYF.

The chain joins TRBV28 to TRBJ1-2; 8 nucleotides match TRBD1. The V segment lost 2 bases and the J segment 7 bases; nucleotides outside the gene matches: 12. Germline V CDR1 and CDR2: MDHEN, SYDVKM. The CDR3 runs to 16 residues. The CDR3 sequence: CASSLVPPPGGRGYTF. The CDR3 coding sequence is TGTGCCAGCAGTTTAGTACCTCCACCAGGGGGCCGTGGCTACACCTTC.

The V call is TRBV11-3, the J call TRBJ2-3; TRBD2 aligns across 10 bases. V was clipped by 1 base and J by 8 bases; unmatched bases: 3. There are 14 residues in the CDR3. Germline V CDR1 and CDR2: SGHNT, YENEEA. CDR3 sequence (DNA): TGTGCCAGCAGCTTAGGGTTAGCGGGGGGTACGCAGTATTTT. Its translation: CASSLGLAGGTQYF.

The V gene is TRBV5-6, the J gene TRBJ1-2; TRBD1 is a possible D gene (6 bases). The CDR3 sequence is 16 residues long. The ends were cut back, 0 bases at V and 8 bases at J, with 20 bases in the middle. CDR1 and CDR2 (germline): SGHDT, YYEEEE. The CDR3 is CASSLGGSGAAGGYTF. In nucleotides, the CDR3 is TGTGCCAGCAGCTTGGGGGGCTCAGGGGCCGCGGGCGGCTACACCTTC.

V gene TRBV19 combines with J gene TRBJ2-7, with 9 bases fitting TRBD2. The CDR3 is 15 residues long. The germline V gene has CDR1 LNHDA and CDR2 SQIVND (reference sequence). The V and J ends lost 10 bases and 2 bases, in that order; junction bases with no gene match: 12. CDR3 sequence: CATVAGASGAYEQYF. The CDR3 region has the DNA TGTGCCACGGTCGCAGGGGCTAGCGGGGCCTACGAGCAGTACTTC.

The V gene is TRBV30, the J gene TRBJ1-4; D is ambiguous. In germline, CDR1 is GTSNPN, CDR2 SVGIG (reference sequence). This CDR3 region has 14 residues. The V end was cut by 4 bases, the J end by 0 bases, with 9 bases between. The CDR3 nucleotides are TGTGCCTGGACCTCCCCCACAACTAATGAAAAACTGTTTTTT. Protein: CAWTSPTTNEKLFF.

The rearrangement uses TRBV9 and TRBJ2-1; TRBD2 aligns across 10 bases. This CDR3 is 16 amino acids long. V lost 0 bases, J lost 8 bases, and 8 bases stayed unmatched. CDR1 and CDR2 from the germline V gene are SGDLS and YYNGEE. The CDR3 DNA reads as TGTGCCAGCAGCGTAGGGGCCGGGACTAGCGACGATGAGCAGTTCTTC. Encoded protein: CASSVGAGTSDDEQFF. Together with reference TRBV9 and TRBJ2-1, the CDR3 gives the full variable domain: DSGVTQTPKHLITATGQRVTLRCSPRSGDLSVYWYQQSLDQGLQFLIQYYNGEERAKGNILERFSAQQFPDLHSELNLSSLELGDSALYFCASSVGAGTSDDEQFFGPGTRLTVL.

The chain has TRBV3-1 (or the pseudogene TRBV3-2) and TRBJ2-3; TRBD1 aligns across 9 bases. The germline gives CDR1 LGHDT, CDR2 YNNKEL (reference sequence). V was clipped by 0 bases and J by 2 bases; unmatched bases: 12. The CDR3 is made up of 19 amino acids. The DNA for the CDR3 is TGTGCCAGCAGCCAAGAAAAGAGGGACAGGGCCAGAAACACAGATACGCAGTATTTT. Residues: CASSQEKRDRARNTDTQYF.

The chain has TRBV5-1 and TRBJ1-5; 10 nucleotides align to TRBD1. Germline V lookup: CDR1 SGHRS, CDR2 YFSETQ. The CDR3 is 17 amino acids. The V segment lost 3 bases and the J segment 4 bases; nucleotides outside the gene matches: 10. CDR3 loop: CASSSLRGTGANQPQHF. For the CDR3, the DNA is TGCGCCAGCAGCTCCCTTAGGGGGACAGGGGCGAATCAGCCCCAGCATTTT.

This sequence joins TRBV5-8 and TRBJ2-1, with 7 bases matching TRBD2. The CDR3 covers 15 residues. V was clipped by 0 bases and J by 9 bases; unmatched bases: 9. The germline V gene encodes CDR1 SGHTS and CDR2 YDEGEE. CDR3 coding DNA: TGTGCCAGCAGCTTGGTTGGGAGGGGTTATGGTGAGCAGTTCTTC. Protein product: CASSLVGRGYGEQFF.

The V gene is TRBV25-1, the J gene TRBJ1-2; D is unclear. V was cut by 1 base and J by 4 bases, with 10 bases left in between. Germline CDR1 MGHDK, CDR2 SYGVNS. The CDR3 is made up of 14 amino acids. The DNA for the CDR3 is TGTGCCAGCAGTGAATCCGGATGGGGCTATGGCTACACCTTC. It translates to CASSESGWGYGYTF.

There are a few counts of this clone. V and J are TRBV7-2 and TRBJ1-1; 7 bases line up with TRBD1. The CDR3 sequence is 15 residues long. CDR1 is SGHTA and CDR2 is FQGNSA in the germline V gene. V was clipped by 1 base and J by 3 bases; unmatched bases: 5. The CDR3 sequence is CASSLEGTVYTEAFF. CDR3 coding DNA: TGTGCCAGCAGCTTAGAGGGGACAGTCTACACTGAAGCTTTCTTT.

The chain has TRBV7-2 and TRBJ2-7, with D unclear. Germline CDR1 is SGHTA and CDR2 is FQGNSA. The CDR3 loop spans 13 amino acids. With 3 bases removed from V and 4 bases from J, the gap between germline ends came to 10 bases. This chain's CDR3 is CASSFTQLYEQYF. DNA for the CDR3: TGTGCCAGCAGCTTTACACAATTATACGAGCAGTACTTC.